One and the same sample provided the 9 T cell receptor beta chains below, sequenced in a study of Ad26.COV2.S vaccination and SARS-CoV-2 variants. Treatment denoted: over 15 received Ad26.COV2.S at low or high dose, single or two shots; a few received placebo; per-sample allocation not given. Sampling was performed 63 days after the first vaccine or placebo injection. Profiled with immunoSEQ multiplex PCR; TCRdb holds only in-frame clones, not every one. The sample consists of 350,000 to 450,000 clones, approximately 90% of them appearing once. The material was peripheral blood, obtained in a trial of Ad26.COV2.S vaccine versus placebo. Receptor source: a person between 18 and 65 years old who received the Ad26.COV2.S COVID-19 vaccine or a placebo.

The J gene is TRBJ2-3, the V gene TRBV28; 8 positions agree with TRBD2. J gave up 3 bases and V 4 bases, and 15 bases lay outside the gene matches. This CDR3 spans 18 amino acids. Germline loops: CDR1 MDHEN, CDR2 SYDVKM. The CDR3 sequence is CASSSQSGGGFGTDTQYF. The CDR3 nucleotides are TGTGCCAGCAGTTCCCAATCGGGCGGGGGGTTTGGAACAGATACGCAGTATTTT.

Here the CDR3 DNA reads TGTGCCAGCAGCCACTACGCAGGACAGGGCTACGAGCAGTACTTC. Its protein is CASSHYAGQGYEQYF. The chain carries TRBV5-6 and TRBJ2-7, with 8 bases identical to TRBD1. V was clipped by 4 bases and J by 3 bases; unmatched bases: 9. Germline values: CDR1 SGHDT, CDR2 YYEEEE. The CDR3 is made up of 15 amino acids.

CDR3 in amino acids: CASSQEGSWIETQYF. CDR3 coding DNA: TGTGCCAGCAGCCAAGAAGGCAGTTGGATAGAGACCCAGTACTTC. This chain links TRBV3-1 (or the pseudogene TRBV3-2) with TRBJ2-5, with unresolved D. The length of the CDR3 is 15 residues. V lost 0 bases and J 4 bases, leaving 12 bases between the germline ends. Germline values: CDR1 LGHDT, CDR2 YNNKEL (reference sequence).

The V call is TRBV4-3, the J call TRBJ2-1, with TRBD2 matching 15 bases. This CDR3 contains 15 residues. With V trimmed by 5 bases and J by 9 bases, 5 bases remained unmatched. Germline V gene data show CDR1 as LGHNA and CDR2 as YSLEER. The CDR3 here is CASSWTSGGASEQFF. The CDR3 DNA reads TGCGCCAGCAGCTGGACTAGCGGGGGGGCCAGTGAGCAGTTCTTC.

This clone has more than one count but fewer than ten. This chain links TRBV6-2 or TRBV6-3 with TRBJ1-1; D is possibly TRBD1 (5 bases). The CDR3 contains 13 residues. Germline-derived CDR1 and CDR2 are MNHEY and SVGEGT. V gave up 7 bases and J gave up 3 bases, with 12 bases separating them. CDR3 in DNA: TGTGCCAGCAACCCAGGGAGGGACACTGAAGCTTTCTTT. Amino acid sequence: CASNPGRDTEAFF.

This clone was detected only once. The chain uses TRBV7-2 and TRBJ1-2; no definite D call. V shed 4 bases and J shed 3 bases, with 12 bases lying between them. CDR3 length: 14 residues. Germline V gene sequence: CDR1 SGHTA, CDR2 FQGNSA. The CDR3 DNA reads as TGTGCCAGCAGCTCCTTGGAAGGTTACTATGGCTACACCTTC. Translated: CASSSLEGYYGYTF.

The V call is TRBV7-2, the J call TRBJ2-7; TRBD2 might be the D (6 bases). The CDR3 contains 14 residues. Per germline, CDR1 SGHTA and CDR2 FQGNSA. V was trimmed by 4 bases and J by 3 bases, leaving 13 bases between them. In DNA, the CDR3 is TGTGCCAGCAGCTCCGAGCGGGTTAGCTACGAGCAGTACTTC. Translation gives CASSSERVSYEQYF.

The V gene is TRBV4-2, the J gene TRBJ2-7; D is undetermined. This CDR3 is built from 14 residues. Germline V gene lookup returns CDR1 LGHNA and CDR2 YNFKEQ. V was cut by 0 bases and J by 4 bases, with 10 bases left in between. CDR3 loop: CASSQERISYEQYF. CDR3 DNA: TGTGCCAGCAGCCAAGAGCGGATAAGTTACGAGCAGTACTTC.

The CDR3: CASSQETGPGSYNSPLHF. DNA for the CDR3: TGCGCCAGCAGCCAAGAAACAGGCCCAGGCTCCTATAATTCACCCCTCCACTTT. This sequence joins TRBV4-3 and TRBJ1-6; D is possibly TRBD1 (5 bases). The CDR3 contains 18 residues. CDR1 is LGHNA, CDR2 YSLEER, per germline. The V and J ends lost 0 bases and 0 bases respectively, with 12 bases between them.